Listed below are T cell receptor beta chains from one sample, sequenced in a study of blood T cell repertoires in COVID-19. The repertoire was sequenced with immunoSEQ multiplex PCR; TCRdb's copy has only in-frame clones and lacks some. The sample yields about 180,000 clones, 86% seen once. Sequencing was performed on PBMCs or T cells enriched from blood (not recorded which). The receptors were sampled from a woman in her 30s who had recovered from COVID-19. CDR3s include the opening cysteine and the closing phenylalanine or tryptophan. Each record gives: J gene, V gene, CDR3 protein.

>TRBJ2-3|TRBV13
CASSRPARENVDTQYF
>TRBJ2-1|TRBV19
CATSSAGIFRNEQFF
>TRBJ2-7|TRBV19
CASSLLPRGWWEQYF
>TRBJ2-6|TRBV19
CASTPSGRARLGANVLTF
>TRBJ2-1|TRBV28
CASSPYRQPVENEQFF
>TRBJ1-2|TRBV6-5
CASSYSSMGGNYGYTF
>TRBJ2-2|TRBV6-5
CASRLDRSNTGELFF
>TRBJ1-2|TRBV4-2
CASSQEYTHINYGYTF
>TRBJ2-2|TRBV19
CASSIVDGMGAGELFF
>TRBJ2-7|TRBV28
CASRGGYEQYF